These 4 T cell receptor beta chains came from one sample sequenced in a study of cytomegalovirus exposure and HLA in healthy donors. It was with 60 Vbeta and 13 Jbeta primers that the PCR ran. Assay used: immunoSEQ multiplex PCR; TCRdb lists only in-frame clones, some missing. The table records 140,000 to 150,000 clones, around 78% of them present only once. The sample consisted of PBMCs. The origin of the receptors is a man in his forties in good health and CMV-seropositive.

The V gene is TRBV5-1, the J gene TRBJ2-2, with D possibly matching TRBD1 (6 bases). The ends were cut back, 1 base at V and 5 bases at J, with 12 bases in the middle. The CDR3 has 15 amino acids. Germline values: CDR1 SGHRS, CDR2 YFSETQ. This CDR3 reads CASSLWGLKTGELFF. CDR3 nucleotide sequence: TGCGCCAGCAGCTTGTGGGGGCTAAAGACCGGGGAGCTGTTTTTT. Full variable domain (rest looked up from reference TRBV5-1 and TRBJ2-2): KAGVTQTPRYLIKTRGQQVTLSCSPISGHRSVSWYQQTPGQGLQFLFEYFSETQRNKGNFPGRFSGRQFSNSRSEMNVSTLELGDSALYLCASSLWGLKTGELFFGEGSRLTVL.

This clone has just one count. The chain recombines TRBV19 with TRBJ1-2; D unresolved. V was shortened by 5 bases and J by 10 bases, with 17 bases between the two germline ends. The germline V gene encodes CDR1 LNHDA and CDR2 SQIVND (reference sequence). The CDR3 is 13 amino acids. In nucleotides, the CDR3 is TGTGCCAGTAGTGTCCCCTGGCAGTCCGACTACACCTTC. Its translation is CASSVPWQSDYTF. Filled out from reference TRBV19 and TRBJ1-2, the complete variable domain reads DGGITQSPKYLFRKEGQNVTLSCEQNLNHDAMYWYRQDPGQGLRLIYYSQIVNDFQKGDIAEGYSVSREKKESFPLTVTSAQKNPTAFYLCASSVPWQSDYTFGSGTRLTVV.

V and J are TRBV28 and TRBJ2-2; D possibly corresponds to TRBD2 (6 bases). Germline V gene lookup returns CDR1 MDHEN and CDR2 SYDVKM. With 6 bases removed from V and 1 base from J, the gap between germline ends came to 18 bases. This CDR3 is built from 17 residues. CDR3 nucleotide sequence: TGTGCCAGCAGCTACCCCCTTAGCGGTAGGAACACCGGGGAGCTGTTTTTT. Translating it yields CASSYPLSGRNTGELFF. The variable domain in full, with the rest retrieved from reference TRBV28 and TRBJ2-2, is DVKVTQSSRYLVKRTGEKVFLECVQDMDHENMFWYRQDPGLGLRLIYFSYDVKMKEKGDIPEGYSVSREKKERFSLILESASTNQTSMYLCASSYPLSGRNTGELFFGEGSRLTVL.

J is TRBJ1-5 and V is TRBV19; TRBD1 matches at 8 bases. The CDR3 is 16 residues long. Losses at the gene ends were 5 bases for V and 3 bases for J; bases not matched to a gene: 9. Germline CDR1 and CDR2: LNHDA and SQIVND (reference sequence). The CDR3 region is CASSPGTGASNQPQHF. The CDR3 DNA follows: TGTGCCAGTAGTCCAGGGACAGGAGCTTCCAATCAGCCCCAGCATTTT.